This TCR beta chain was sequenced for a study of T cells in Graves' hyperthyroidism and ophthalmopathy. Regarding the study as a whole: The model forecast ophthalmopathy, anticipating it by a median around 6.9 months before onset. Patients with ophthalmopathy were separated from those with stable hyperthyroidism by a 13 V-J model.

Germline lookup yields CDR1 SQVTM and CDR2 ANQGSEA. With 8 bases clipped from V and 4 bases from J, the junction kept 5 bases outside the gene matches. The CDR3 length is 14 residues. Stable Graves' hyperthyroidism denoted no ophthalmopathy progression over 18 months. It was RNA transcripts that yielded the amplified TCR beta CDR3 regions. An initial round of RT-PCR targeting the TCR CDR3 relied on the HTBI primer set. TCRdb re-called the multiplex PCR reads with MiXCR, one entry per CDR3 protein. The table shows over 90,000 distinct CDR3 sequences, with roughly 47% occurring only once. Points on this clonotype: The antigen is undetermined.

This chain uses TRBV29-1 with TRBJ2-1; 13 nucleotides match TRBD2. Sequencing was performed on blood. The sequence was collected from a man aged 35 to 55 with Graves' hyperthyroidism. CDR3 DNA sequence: TGCAGCTTACTAGCGGGAGGGGGGTACAATGAGCAGTTCTTC. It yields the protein CSLLAGGGYNEQFF.